A selection of T cell receptor beta chains follows, all from one sample in a study of identical twins. TCRdb reprocessed the 5' RACE reads with MiXCR, giving one entry per CDR3 protein. Among some 1,700,000 distinct CDR3 sequences listed, more than 30% were seen once. The specimen sequenced was cord blood. The source is a newborn girl in good health. Each CDR3 is given with its conserved first and last residue. The D gene is left open where the match is weak. Size tells how often a clone was seen (once, few, many) or the class of an expanded clone, and some rows leave it out.

v_call: TRBV20-1; d_call: TRBD2; j_call: TRBJ2-5; clone_size: -; cdr3_nt: TGCAGTGCTAGGTACTTGACTAGCGGGAGTCAAGAGACCCAGTACTTC; cdr3_aa: CSARYLTSGSQETQYF
v_call: TRBV4-2; d_call: TRBD1; j_call: TRBJ2-3; clone_size: few; cdr3_nt: TGTGCCAGCAGCCACGTTGGGGACAGGGCCCTCGCAGATACGCAGTATTTT; cdr3_aa: CASSHVGDRALADTQYF
v_call: TRBV20-1; d_call: -; j_call: TRBJ2-7; clone_size: -; cdr3_nt: TGCAGTGCTAGAGAATACTCTTCAGAAACTGGGGCCTACGAGCAGTACTTC; cdr3_aa: CSAREYSSETGAYEQYF
v_call: TRBV30; d_call: -; j_call: TRBJ1-2; clone_size: -; cdr3_nt: TGTGCCTGGAGAGATGGGGGGCGGAATGGCTACACCTTC; cdr3_aa: CAWRDGGRNGYTF
v_call: TRBV2; d_call: -; j_call: TRBJ2-1; clone_size: once; cdr3_nt: TGTGCCGGCAGTTCATACGACAGCTACAATGAGCAGTTCTTC; cdr3_aa: CAGSSYDSYNEQFF
v_call: TRBV11-2; d_call: TRBD2; j_call: TRBJ2-7; clone_size: once; cdr3_nt: TGTGCCAGCAGCTCAGTCTTTGGACTAGCGGCCCTCTCCTACGAGCAGTACTTC; cdr3_aa: CASSSVFGLAALSYEQYF
v_call: TRBV15; d_call: -; j_call: TRBJ2-3; clone_size: -; cdr3_nt: TGTGCCACCAGCAGAGTGGACGGTTCGCGCACAGATACGCAGTATTTT; cdr3_aa: CATSRVDGSRTDTQYF
v_call: TRBV20-1; d_call: -; j_call: TRBJ2-3; clone_size: few; cdr3_nt: TGCAGTGCTATGGACGCTACAGATACGCAGTATTTT; cdr3_aa: CSAMDATDTQYF
v_call: TRBV5-1; d_call: -; j_call: TRBJ2-5; clone_size: few; cdr3_nt: TGCGCCAGCAGCTCCGGGGTCGCCGCAGGGGAGACCCAGTACTTC; cdr3_aa: CASSSGVAAGETQYF
v_call: TRBV3-1; d_call: -; j_call: TRBJ2-7; clone_size: few; cdr3_nt: TGTGCCAGCAGCCAAGATCTAGCGTCCTACGAGCAGTACTTC; cdr3_aa: CASSQDLASYEQYF
v_call: TRBV12-5; d_call: TRBD2; j_call: TRBJ2-3; clone_size: -; cdr3_nt: TGTGCTAGTGGTTTGGTACTCAACCCGACACCCCCGGGAGGCCTTCATACGCAGTATTTT; cdr3_aa: CASGLVLNPTPPGGLHTQYF
v_call: TRBV9; d_call: TRBD1; j_call: TRBJ1-1; clone_size: once; cdr3_nt: TGTGCCAGCAGCGAGACAGGGGGCGAAGCTTTCTTT; cdr3_aa: CASSETGGEAFF
v_call: TRBV5-6; d_call: -; j_call: TRBJ2-5; clone_size: -; cdr3_nt: TGTGCCAGCAGCTTGGGTTTCGCTGAGACCCAGTACTTC; cdr3_aa: CASSLGFAETQYF
v_call: TRBV20-1; d_call: -; j_call: TRBJ2-7; clone_size: -; cdr3_nt: TGCAGTGCTAGAGTCCTGGGCAATGAGCAGTACTTC; cdr3_aa: CSARVLGNEQYF
v_call: TRBV10-3; d_call: TRBD1; j_call: TRBJ2-1; clone_size: -; cdr3_nt: TGTGCCATCGAGGGGACAGGGGTCAACAATGAGCAGTTCTTC; cdr3_aa: CAIEGTGVNNEQFF
v_call: TRBV18; d_call: -; j_call: TRBJ2-1; clone_size: -; cdr3_nt: TGTGCCAGCTCAAGCCGGGACGGATTTAATGAGCAGTTCTTC; cdr3_aa: CASSSRDGFNEQFF
v_call: TRBV6-6; d_call: TRBD2; j_call: TRBJ2-3; clone_size: few; cdr3_nt: TGTGCCAGCAGTTACTCCGCGGGAGGTCACACAGATACGCAGTATTTT; cdr3_aa: CASSYSAGGHTDTQYF
v_call: TRBV12-3/TRBV12-4; d_call: -; j_call: TRBJ2-1; clone_size: -; cdr3_nt: TGTGCCAGCAGTTTGTCGGAGGTCGTTTACAATGAGCAGTTCTTC; cdr3_aa: CASSLSEVVYNEQFF
v_call: TRBV6-1; d_call: -; j_call: TRBJ2-5; clone_size: -; cdr3_nt: TGTGCCAGCAGCCACTCAGGAGTAGAGACCCAGTACTTC; cdr3_aa: CASSHSGVETQYF
v_call: TRBV4-2; d_call: TRBD2; j_call: TRBJ2-5; clone_size: few; cdr3_nt: TGTGCCAGCAGCCAAGATCACCCTAGCGGGAGGGCCTCGGAGACCCAGTACTTC; cdr3_aa: CASSQDHPSGRASETQYF
v_call: TRBV5-1; d_call: TRBD2; j_call: TRBJ2-5; clone_size: few; cdr3_nt: TGCGCCAGCAGCTTGGGGACTAGCGGGGGTGGTGAGACCCAGTACTTC; cdr3_aa: CASSLGTSGGGETQYF
v_call: TRBV29-1; d_call: -; j_call: TRBJ2-1; clone_size: -; cdr3_nt: TGCAGCGTTGTACGAGGGGCCCTCGGAGGGCAGTTCTTC; cdr3_aa: CSVVRGALGGQFF
v_call: TRBV7-2; d_call: -; j_call: TRBJ2-2; clone_size: few; cdr3_nt: TGTGCCAGCAGCTTAGAAAGGGCGAACACCGGGGAGCTGTTTTTT; cdr3_aa: CASSLERANTGELFF
v_call: TRBV6-2/TRBV6-3; d_call: TRBD1; j_call: TRBJ1-2; clone_size: many; cdr3_nt: TGTGCCAGCAGCCCCGGGACAGGGCCCTATGGCTACACCTTC; cdr3_aa: CASSPGTGPYGYTF
v_call: TRBV7-2; d_call: TRBD1; j_call: TRBJ1-5; clone_size: once; cdr3_nt: TGTGCCAGCAGCTTAGTGCGTCGACAGGGGGGTCAGCCCCAGCATTTT; cdr3_aa: CASSLVRRQGGQPQHF
v_call: TRBV29-1; d_call: -; j_call: TRBJ2-5; clone_size: -; cdr3_nt: TGCAGCGTTGATCAGGGGGGGGAGACCCAGTACTTC; cdr3_aa: CSVDQGGETQYF
v_call: TRBV30; d_call: -; j_call: TRBJ2-1; clone_size: -; cdr3_nt: TGTGCCTGGAGTGTAGGGGCCCCAGCCTACAATGAGCAGTTCTTC; cdr3_aa: CAWSVGAPAYNEQFF
v_call: TRBV24-1; d_call: TRBD2; j_call: TRBJ2-1; clone_size: -; cdr3_nt: TGTGCCACCAGTGACACGAGCGGGACCAATGAGCAGTTCTTC; cdr3_aa: CATSDTSGTNEQFF
v_call: TRBV12-3/TRBV12-4; d_call: -; j_call: TRBJ2-3; clone_size: -; cdr3_nt: TGTGCCAGCAGAAAGAACCCCCGGAGCACAGATATGCAGTATTTT; cdr3_aa: CASRKNPRSTDMQYF
v_call: TRBV27; d_call: TRBD2; j_call: TRBJ2-5; clone_size: -; cdr3_nt: TGTGCCAGCAGTACGCTAGCGGGAGTGAGCAATGAGCAGTACTTC; cdr3_aa: CASSTLAGVSNEQYF
v_call: TRBV2; d_call: -; j_call: TRBJ1-1; clone_size: few; cdr3_nt: TGTGCCAGCAGTGAAGCGCTTCGGGGAAGGGGGACTGAAGCTTTCTTT; cdr3_aa: CASSEALRGRGTEAFF
v_call: TRBV6-5; d_call: -; j_call: TRBJ2-2; clone_size: few; cdr3_nt: TGTGCCAGCAGAATTAGCCTAATGGGGAACACCGGGGAGCTGTTTTTT; cdr3_aa: CASRISLMGNTGELFF
v_call: TRBV20-1; d_call: -; j_call: TRBJ1-5; clone_size: -; cdr3_nt: TGCAGTGCCCAAAAGCCAGGGGGCAATCAGCCCCAGCATTTT; cdr3_aa: CSAQKPGGNQPQHF
v_call: TRBV20-1; d_call: TRBD1; j_call: TRBJ1-2; clone_size: -; cdr3_nt: TGCAGTGCACCAGGGGGCGCAGCTAACTATGGCTACACCTTC; cdr3_aa: CSAPGGAANYGYTF
v_call: TRBV12-3/TRBV12-4; d_call: -; j_call: TRBJ2-2; clone_size: -; cdr3_nt: TGTGCCAGCACCCGACTAGCGAACACCGGGGAGCTGTTTTTT; cdr3_aa: CASTRLANTGELFF
v_call: TRBV27; d_call: -; j_call: TRBJ2-2; clone_size: -; cdr3_nt: TGTGCCAGCAAAACGGGCGGCTACACCGGGGAGCTGTTTTTT; cdr3_aa: CASKTGGYTGELFF
v_call: TRBV29-1; d_call: TRBD1; j_call: TRBJ2-2; clone_size: once; cdr3_nt: TGCAGCGTTGGATTATGGACAGGGGACACCGGGGAGCTGTTTTTT; cdr3_aa: CSVGLWTGDTGELFF
v_call: TRBV20-1; d_call: TRBD1; j_call: TRBJ2-1; clone_size: -; cdr3_nt: TGCAGTGCTAGAGTTGAGGACAGGGAATTGGGCAATGAGCAGTTCTTC; cdr3_aa: CSARVEDRELGNEQFF
v_call: TRBV10-2; d_call: TRBD2; j_call: TRBJ2-3; clone_size: -; cdr3_nt: TGCGCCAGCAGTGAAAGGCGCATAGCGGGGGGGCCGACAGATACGCAGTATTTT; cdr3_aa: CASSERRIAGGPTDTQYF
v_call: TRBV11-2; d_call: TRBD2; j_call: TRBJ2-3; clone_size: -; cdr3_nt: TGTGCCAGCAGCTCGGGACTAGCGGGGTTGGATACGCAGTATTTT; cdr3_aa: CASSSGLAGLDTQYF
v_call: TRBV5-1; d_call: -; j_call: TRBJ1-1; clone_size: -; cdr3_nt: TGCGCCAGCAGCTTGGGGACGGACGGGGCTTTCTTT; cdr3_aa: CASSLGTDGAFF
v_call: TRBV29-1; d_call: -; j_call: TRBJ2-7; clone_size: -; cdr3_nt: TGCAGCGTTCAAGGCCGCTTTTCCTACGAGCAGTACTTC; cdr3_aa: CSVQGRFSYEQYF
v_call: TRBV24-1; d_call: -; j_call: TRBJ2-1; clone_size: -; cdr3_nt: TGTGCCACCCGAGAGGGGGGATTCTACAATGAGCAGTTCTTC; cdr3_aa: CATREGGFYNEQFF
v_call: TRBV19; d_call: TRBD1; j_call: TRBJ1-5; clone_size: -; cdr3_nt: TGTGCCAGTAGTATGGGACAGGGGGCTCGTCAGCCCCAGCATTTT; cdr3_aa: CASSMGQGARQPQHF
v_call: TRBV24-1; d_call: TRBD2; j_call: TRBJ2-7; clone_size: few; cdr3_nt: TGTGCCACCAGTGACTCGACTAGCGGGAGCTCCTACGAGCAGTACTTC; cdr3_aa: CATSDSTSGSSYEQYF
v_call: TRBV3-1; d_call: -; j_call: TRBJ1-4; clone_size: -; cdr3_nt: TGTGCCAGCACTCAGACTAATGAAAAACTGTTTTTT; cdr3_aa: CASTQTNEKLFF
v_call: TRBV12-3/TRBV12-4; d_call: TRBD2; j_call: TRBJ2-1; clone_size: few; cdr3_nt: TGTGCCAGCAGTTTTAGGACTAGCGGGGGCCGTAATGCCAATGAGCAGTTCTTC; cdr3_aa: CASSFRTSGGRNANEQFF